This TCR beta chain was sequenced for a study of T-cell reconstitution after alpha-beta-depleted transplantation in children. Overall study results and limits: One year post-transplant, T-cell counts and diversity were largely derived from T cells produced anew.

Unique molecular identifiers were used in preparing the TCRbeta library. TCRdb re-called the PCR reads with MiXCR, one entry per CDR3 protein. The sample includes approximately 130,000 distinct CDR3 sequences, 9.7% seen only once; the top ten take 20% to 30%. The CDR3 consists of 14 residues. Germline loops: CDR1 LGHNA, CDR2 YSLEER. Trimming pared 1 base from V and 1 base from J, leaving 8 bases between. Remarks on this clonotype: Its target is unknown.

The source is a girl less than two years old who had a stem cell transplant for combined immunodeficiency, so the T cells may come from the graft donor. Source: PBMCs, mostly from graft donor cells, taken 180 days after TCRalphabeta/CD19-depleted stem cell transplant. This sequence joins TRBV4-3 and TRBJ2-7, with unresolved D. The CDR3 bases are TGCGCCAGCAGCCAAGCCCCCGGTTCCTACGAGCAGTACTTC. Its protein product is CASSQAPGSYEQYF.